These 19 T cell receptor beta chains were sequenced from one sample in a study of blood T cell repertoires in COVID-19. Assay used: immunoSEQ multiplex PCR; TCRdb lists only in-frame clones, some missing. The sample yields 150,000 or so clones, more than 70% seen once. What was sequenced was PBMCs or T cells enriched from blood (not recorded which). All receptors come from a woman between 45 and 65 years old in a cohort exposed to, infected with or recovered from COVID-19 (not recorded which).

Only one count was recorded for this clone. The rearrangement links TRBV28 to TRBJ1-5; 7 nucleotides align to TRBD1. In germline, CDR1 is MDHEN, CDR2 SYDVKM. Losses at the gene ends were 3 bases for V and 5 bases for J; bases not matched to a gene: 10. This CDR3 has 16 amino acids. In DNA form, the CDR3 reads TGTGCCAGCAGTTTTTTAACAGGGGTCAGAGATCAGCCCCAGCATTTT. Amino acid sequence: CASSFLTGVRDQPQHF.

V gene TRBV4-2 combines with J gene TRBJ2-5; D call uncertain. Trimming removed 4 bases at V and 2 bases at J, with 17 bases between. In germline, CDR1 is LGHNA, CDR2 YNFKEQ. The CDR3 totals 16 residues. Written as DNA, the CDR3 is TGTGCCAGCAGCCCAAACCCCAGCGAAACTCAAGAGACCCAGTACTTC. Protein sequence: CASSPNPSETQETQYF.

The rearrangement links TRBV4-2 to TRBJ2-2; D not certain. V was pared by 2 bases and J by 3 bases, with 10 bases between. The CDR3 is 15 amino acids. Germline V lookup: CDR1 LGHNA, CDR2 YNFKEQ. The chain's CDR3 is CASSQRGQDTGELFF. In DNA, the CDR3 is TGTGCCAGCAGCCAACGAGGCCAAGACACCGGGGAGCTGTTTTTT.

The gene calls are TRBV10-3 and TRBJ2-7, with D tentatively TRBD2 (6 bases). Germline V gene sequence: CDR1 ENHRY, CDR2 SYGVKD. V was clipped by 0 bases and J by 6 bases, with 9 bases between them. This CDR3 has 13 residues. The CDR3 spells CAISESGGTEQYF. The CDR3 nucleotides are TGTGCCATCAGTGAGTCCGGGGGTACCGAGCAGTACTTC.

The rearrangement links TRBV19 to TRBJ1-5; 12 bases agree with TRBD1. The junction had 11 bases not matched to a gene; V was cut back by 5 bases and J by 0 bases. The CDR3 is made up of 19 amino acids. Germline V gives CDR1 LNHDA, CDR2 SQIVND (reference sequence). In DNA form, the CDR3 reads TGTGCCAGTAGTCTGGGGACAGGGGGCGCGACATATAGCAATCAGCCCCAGCATTTT. This encodes CASSLGTGGATYSNQPQHF.

A remark on this clone: At one of its ends the junction is not consistent with the germline gene, which may arise from a read error. The V gene is TRBV7-6, the J gene TRBJ2-3; 9 positions agree with TRBD2. This CDR3 is 14 amino acids long. Germline V lookup: CDR1 SGHVS, CDR2 FNYEAQ. CDR3 sequence reads: CASTLAGVADTQYF. As DNA, the CDR3 is TGTGCCAGCACCTTAGCGGGAGTAGCAGATACGCAGTATTTT. Complete variable domain (other parts from reference TRBV7-6 and TRBJ2-3): GAGVSQSPRYKVTKRGQDVALRCDPISGHVSLYWYRQALGQGPEFLTYFNYEAQQDKSGLPNDRFSAERPEGSISTLTIQRTEQRDSAMYRCASTLAGVADTQYFGPGTRLTVL.

This chain links TRBV5-1 with TRBJ2-1, with 9 positions matching TRBD1. The CDR3 consists of 15 residues. V gave up 0 bases and J gave up 6 bases; unmatched junction bases: 4. Germline loops: CDR1 SGHRS, CDR2 YFSETQ. Here the CDR3 reads CASSLDGTGINEQFF. DNA for the CDR3: TGCGCCAGCAGCTTGGATGGGACAGGGATCAATGAGCAGTTCTTC.

V gene TRBV28 combines with J gene TRBJ1-5; TRBD1 is a possible D gene (6 bases). Trimming left V 3 bases short and J 6 bases short, with 12 bases between. From germline, CDR1 is MDHEN and CDR2 SYDVKM. The length of the CDR3 is 14 residues. CDR3: CASSFQGTGQPQHF. In nucleotides, the CDR3 is TGTGCCAGCAGTTTTCAGGGGACGGGTCAGCCCCAGCATTTT.

This chain links TRBV9 with TRBJ2-3; no definite D call. Germline V CDR1 and CDR2: SGDLS, YYNGEE. The CDR3 contains 16 residues. V was cut by 0 bases and J by 6 bases, with 17 bases left in between. The CDR3 spells CASSVAVTTAGDTQYF. The CDR3 bases are TGTGCCAGCAGCGTAGCGGTGACCACTGCCGGGGATACGCAGTATTTT. The full variable domain, its missing parts supplied by reference TRBV9 and TRBJ2-3, is DSGVTQTPKHLITATGQRVTLRCSPRSGDLSVYWYQQSLDQGLQFLIQYYNGEERAKGNILERFSAQQFPDLHSELNLSSLELGDSALYFCASSVAVTTAGDTQYFGPGTRLTVL.

This chain uses TRBV28 with TRBJ2-1, with TRBD2 matching 13 bases. Germline V gene data show CDR1 as MDHEN and CDR2 as SYDVKM. V trimming: 8 bases; J trimming: 3 bases; junction bases outside the gene matches: 7. The CDR3 is made up of 16 amino acids. The chain's CDR3 is CASHTSGRADYNEQFF. CDR3 nucleotide sequence: TGTGCCAGCCACACTAGCGGGAGGGCCGACTACAATGAGCAGTTCTTC.

V is TRBV28 and J is TRBJ1-6; 7 nucleotides line up with TRBD1. The ends lost 10 bases at V and 8 bases at J; junction bases unmatched: 14. The germline V gene has CDR1 MDHEN and CDR2 SYDVKM. The CDR3 totals 15 residues. This CDR3 is CATGPLQGTDSPLHF. The DNA of the CDR3 is TGTGCCACCGGCCCCTTACAGGGGACGGATTCACCCCTCCACTTT. The full variable domain, completed using reference TRBV28 and TRBJ1-6, is DVKVTQSSRYLVKRTGEKVFLECVQDMDHENMFWYRQDPGLGLRLIYFSYDVKMKEKGDIPEGYSVSREKKERFSLILESASTNQTSMYLCATGPLQGTDSPLHFGNGTRLTVT.

V and J are TRBV10-3 and TRBJ1-1; TRBD1 is a possible D gene (6 bases). CDR3 length: 16 residues. Per germline, CDR1 ENHRY and CDR2 SYGVKD. Trimming took 8 bases from V and 6 from J, leaving 25 bases between them. The CDR3 DNA sequence: TGTGCCATCGGCGCGGCTGGTACACAGGGTTCCGCTGAAGCTTTCTTT. As protein: CAIGAAGTQGSAEAFF.

The V gene is TRBV3-1 (or the pseudogene TRBV3-2), the J gene TRBJ2-5, with 11 bases identical to TRBD2. Germline CDR1 reads LGHDT; CDR2 reads YNNKEL (reference sequence). The CDR3 length is 16 residues. Unmatched junction bases numbered 11, after V lost 6 bases and J lost 5 bases. CDR3 amino acids: CASSSAMLAGGETQYF. In DNA, the CDR3 is TGTGCCAGCAGTTCGGCGATGTTAGCGGGAGGGGAGACCCAGTACTTC.

There are many counts of this clone. The chain carries TRBV28 and TRBJ2-1; D is perhaps TRBD1 (6 bases). Trimming cost V 6 bases and J 8 bases, with 8 bases left between them. The CDR3 is 11 residues long. CDR1 MDHEN and CDR2 SYDVKM come from the germline V gene. The CDR3 sequence: CASRQGYEQFF. The CDR3 DNA is TGTGCCAGCAGACAGGGCTATGAGCAGTTCTTC.

Turning to this clone: The germline gene is not matched at one end of the junction; a read error may be the cause. V and J are TRBV18 and TRBJ2-4; no firm D call. The CDR3 totals 13 residues. Germline CDR1 reads KGHSH; CDR2 reads LQKENI. The CDR3 loop reads CASAPDPGNIQYF. CDR3 DNA sequence: TGTGCCAGCGCACCAGACCCCGGGAACATTCAGTACTTC.

This clone has only a few counts. V usage is TRBV24-1 and J usage is TRBJ2-7; the D gene is possibly TRBD1 (7 bases). In germline, CDR1 is KGHDR, CDR2 SFDVKD. CDR3 length: 15 residues. Trimming stripped 3 bases from V and 2 bases from J, with 13 bases between. CDR3 bases: TGTGCCACCAGTGATGGGAGGACAGGCCCCTACGAGCAGTACTTC. Translation: CATSDGRTGPYEQYF.

This chain connects TRBV27 to TRBJ1-5; D gene unclear. Germline lookup yields CDR1 MNHEY and CDR2 SMNVEV (reference sequence). Trimming took off 2 bases at V and 7 bases at J, with 15 bases between the two ends. CDR3 length: 15 residues. The DNA of the CDR3 is TGTGCCAGCAGTTTAGAGCCCGGACGGGGACAGCCCCAGCATTTT. Residues: CASSLEPGRGQPQHF.

This chain uses TRBV12-3 or TRBV12-4 with TRBJ1-5, with a possible D match to TRBD1 (6 bases). Between the trimmed V and J ends, which lost 6 bases and 8 bases, there was a span of 11 bases. CDR3 length: 12 residues. In DNA form, the CDR3 reads TGTGCCAGCAGAGAGGGGACAAAGCCCCAGCATTTT. This codes for CASREGTKPQHF.

The chain recombines TRBV12-3 or TRBV12-4 with TRBJ1-1; 9 nucleotides line up with TRBD1. With 10 bases clipped from V and 6 bases from J, the junction kept 9 bases outside the gene matches. This CDR3 is 13 amino acids long. The CDR3 loop reads CATIRTGESEAFF. CDR3 bases: TGTGCCACCATAAGGACAGGGGAGTCTGAAGCTTTCTTT.